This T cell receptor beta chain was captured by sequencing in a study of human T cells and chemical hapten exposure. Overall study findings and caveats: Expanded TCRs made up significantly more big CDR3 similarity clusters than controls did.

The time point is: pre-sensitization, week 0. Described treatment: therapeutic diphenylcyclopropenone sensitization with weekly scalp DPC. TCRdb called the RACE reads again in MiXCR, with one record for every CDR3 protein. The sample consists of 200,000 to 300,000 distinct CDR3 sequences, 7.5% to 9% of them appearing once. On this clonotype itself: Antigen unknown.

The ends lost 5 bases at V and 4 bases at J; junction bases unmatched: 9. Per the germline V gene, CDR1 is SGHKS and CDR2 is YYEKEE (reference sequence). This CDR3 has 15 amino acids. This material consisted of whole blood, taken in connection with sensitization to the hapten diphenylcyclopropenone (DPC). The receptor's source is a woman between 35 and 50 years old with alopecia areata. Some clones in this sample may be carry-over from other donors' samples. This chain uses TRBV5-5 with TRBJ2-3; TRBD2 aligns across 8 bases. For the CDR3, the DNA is TGTGCCAGCAGGTCGCTGACGGGAGGGCCAGATACGCAGTATTTT. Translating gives CASRSLTGGPDTQYF. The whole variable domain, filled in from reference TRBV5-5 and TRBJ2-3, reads DAGVTQSPTHLIKTRGQQVTLRCSPISGHKSVSWYQQVLGQGPQFIFQYYEKEERGRGNFPDRFSARQFPNYSSELNVNALLLGDSALYLCASRSLTGGPDTQYFGPGTRLTVL.